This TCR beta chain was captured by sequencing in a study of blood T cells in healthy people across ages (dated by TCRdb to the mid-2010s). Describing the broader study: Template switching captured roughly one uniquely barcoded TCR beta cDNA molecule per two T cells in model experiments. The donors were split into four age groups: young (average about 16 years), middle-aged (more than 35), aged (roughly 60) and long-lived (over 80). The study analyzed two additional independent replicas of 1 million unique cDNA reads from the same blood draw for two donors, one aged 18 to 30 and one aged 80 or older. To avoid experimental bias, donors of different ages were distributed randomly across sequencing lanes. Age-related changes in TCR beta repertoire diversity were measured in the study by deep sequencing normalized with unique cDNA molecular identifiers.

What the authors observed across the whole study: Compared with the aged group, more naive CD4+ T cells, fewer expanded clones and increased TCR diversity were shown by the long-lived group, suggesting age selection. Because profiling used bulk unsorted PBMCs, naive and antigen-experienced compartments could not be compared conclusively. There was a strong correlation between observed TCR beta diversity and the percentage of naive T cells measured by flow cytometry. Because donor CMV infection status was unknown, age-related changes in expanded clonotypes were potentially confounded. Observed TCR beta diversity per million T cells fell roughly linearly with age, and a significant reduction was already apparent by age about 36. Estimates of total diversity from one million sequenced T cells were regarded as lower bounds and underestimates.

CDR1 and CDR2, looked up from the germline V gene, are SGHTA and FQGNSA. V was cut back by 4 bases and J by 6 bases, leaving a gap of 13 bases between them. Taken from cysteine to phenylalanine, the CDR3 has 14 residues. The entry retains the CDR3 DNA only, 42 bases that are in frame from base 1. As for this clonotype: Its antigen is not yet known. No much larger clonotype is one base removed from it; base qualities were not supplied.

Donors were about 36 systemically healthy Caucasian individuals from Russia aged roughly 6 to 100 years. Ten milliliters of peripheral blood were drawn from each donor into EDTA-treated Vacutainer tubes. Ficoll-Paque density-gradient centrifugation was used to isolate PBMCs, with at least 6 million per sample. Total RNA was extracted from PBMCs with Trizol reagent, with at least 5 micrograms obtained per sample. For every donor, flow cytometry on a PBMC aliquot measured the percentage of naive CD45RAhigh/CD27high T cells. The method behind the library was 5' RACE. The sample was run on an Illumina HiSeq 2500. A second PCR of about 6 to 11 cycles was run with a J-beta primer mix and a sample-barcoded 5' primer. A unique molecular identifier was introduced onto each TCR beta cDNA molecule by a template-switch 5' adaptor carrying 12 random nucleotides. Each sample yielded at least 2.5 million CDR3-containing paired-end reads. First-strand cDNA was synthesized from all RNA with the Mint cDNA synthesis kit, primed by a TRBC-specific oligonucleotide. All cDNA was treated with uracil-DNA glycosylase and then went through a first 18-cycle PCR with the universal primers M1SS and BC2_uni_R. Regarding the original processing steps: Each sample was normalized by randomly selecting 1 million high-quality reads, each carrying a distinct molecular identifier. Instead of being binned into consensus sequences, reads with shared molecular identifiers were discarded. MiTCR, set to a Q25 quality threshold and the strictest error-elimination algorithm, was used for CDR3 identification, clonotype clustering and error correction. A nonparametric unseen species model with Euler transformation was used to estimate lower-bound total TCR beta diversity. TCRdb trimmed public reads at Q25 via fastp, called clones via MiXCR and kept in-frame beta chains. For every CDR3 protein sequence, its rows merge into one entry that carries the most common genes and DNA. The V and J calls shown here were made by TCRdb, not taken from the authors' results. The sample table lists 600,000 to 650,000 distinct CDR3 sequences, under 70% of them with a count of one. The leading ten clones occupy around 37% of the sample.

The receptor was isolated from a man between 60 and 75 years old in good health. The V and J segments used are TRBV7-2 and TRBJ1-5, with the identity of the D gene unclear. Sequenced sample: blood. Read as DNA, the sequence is TGTGCCAGCAGCTCCCGGACCGGGCCTCAGCCCCAGCATTTT. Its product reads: CASSSRTGPQPQHF.